A single sample gave rise to the 25 T cell receptor beta chains below, sequenced in a study of blood T cell repertoires in COVID-19. This table comes from immunoSEQ multiplex PCR, and its TCRdb copy is limited to in-frame clones, with some not included. The sample holds over 95,000 clones; more than 80% are singletons and the top ten take around 5.5%. The sequencing sample was made of peripheral blood. Every receptor here comes from a woman aged 60 to 75 with COVID-19, enrolled during active disease.

This chain uses TRBV4-3 with TRBJ2-7; 9 nucleotides align to TRBD1. There are 16 residues in the CDR3. The germline V gene encodes CDR1 LGHNA and CDR2 YSLEER. With 2 bases clipped from V and 6 bases from J, the junction kept 11 bases outside the gene matches. CDR3 sequence (DNA): TGCGCCAGCAGCCAATCCCCAGGGACAGGGCTGGTCGAGCAGTACTTC. Amino acid sequence: CASSQSPGTGLVEQYF.

This rearrangement joins TRBV4-1 to TRBJ2-7, with D perhaps TRBD1 (6 bases). The CDR3 runs to 13 residues. Germline CDR1 reads MGHRA; CDR2 reads YSYEKL. Trimming stripped 4 bases from V and 3 bases from J, with 10 bases between. CDR3 DNA: TGCGCCAGCAGCCCTGGACAGCTCTACGAGCAGTACTTC. Translated, it gives CASSPGQLYEQYF.

This clone has just one count. V and J are TRBV3-1 (or the pseudogene TRBV3-2) and TRBJ2-5; a possible D gene is TRBD1 (6 bases). Deletions cut 6 bases from V and 2 bases from J, with 10 bases between. The length of the CDR3 is 13 residues. In germline, CDR1 is LGHDT, CDR2 YNNKEL (reference sequence). CDR3 nucleotides: TGTGCCAGCAGGAGGGACACTCAAGAGACCCAGTACTTC. Its protein product is CASRRDTQETQYF.

The chain couples TRBV5-1 to TRBJ1-3; a weak D match, TRBD1 (6 bases). CDR1 is SGHRS, CDR2 YFSETQ, per germline. V was trimmed by 3 bases and J by 4 bases, leaving 11 bases between them. This CDR3 has 14 amino acids. The CDR3, as DNA: TGCGCCAGCAGCTGGGGGACATTCGGAAACACCATATATTTT. Its translation: CASSWGTFGNTIYF.

There are a few counts of this clone. The chain recombines TRBV7-8 with TRBJ1-4; no reliable D call. There are 15 residues in the CDR3. Trimming took off 5 bases at V and 8 bases at J, with 18 bases between the two ends. Germline CDR1 SGHVS, CDR2 FQNEAQ. The CDR3 DNA is TGTGCCAGCAGCCCCCAACCCCGTAGTCGGGAAAAACTGTTTTTT. Protein product: CASSPQPRSREKLFF.

The V call is TRBV10-3, the J call TRBJ2-4; D is possibly TRBD1 (6 bases). CDR1 is ENHRY and CDR2 is SYGVKD in the germline V gene. The CDR3 runs 16 residues. V dropped 0 bases and J dropped 2 bases, with 11 bases sitting between them. The CDR3 loop reads CAISESRGTTKNIQYF. The CDR3 DNA reads TGTGCCATCAGTGAGTCGAGGGGGACAACCAAAAACATTCAGTACTTC.

This clone was detected once. The genes are TRBV28 and TRBJ1-1, with 10 bases fitting TRBD1. The germline V gene encodes CDR1 MDHEN and CDR2 SYDVKM. This CDR3 contains 14 residues. With 8 bases clipped from V and 3 bases from J, the junction kept 6 bases outside the gene matches. The CDR3 nucleotides read TGTGCCAGCGCTCCGGGACAGGGGCACACTGAAGCTTTCTTT. Its translation is CASAPGQGHTEAFF.

This chain connects TRBV5-5 to TRBJ2-2; 8 nucleotides align to TRBD1. The CDR3 sequence is 15 residues long. Germline CDR1 reads SGHKS; CDR2 reads YYEKEE (reference sequence). Trimming took 2 bases from V and 6 from J; bases not matched to a gene: 6. Here the CDR3 reads CASSFRQGLPGELFF. CDR3 DNA: TGTGCCAGCAGCTTTCGACAGGGGTTGCCCGGGGAGCTGTTTTTT.

The rearrangement uses TRBV6-5 and TRBJ1-2, with 7 bases matching TRBD1. Per the germline V gene, CDR1 is MNHEY and CDR2 is SVGAGI. This CDR3 is 14 amino acids long. Losses at the gene ends were 4 bases for V and 7 bases for J; bases not matched to a gene: 9. The CDR3 region has the DNA TGTGCCAGCAGTTCCATACAACAGGGGTTTGGCTACACCTTC. It is translated as CASSSIQQGFGYTF.

This chain joins TRBV27 and TRBJ1-6, with D uncertain. The ends were cut back, 2 bases at V and 10 bases at J, with 12 bases in the middle. Germline-derived CDR1 and CDR2 are MNHEY and SMNVEV (reference sequence). This CDR3 has 14 residues. Written as DNA, the CDR3 is TGTGCCAGCAGTTTAGGCAACGACGGGTCACCCCTCCACTTT. Amino acid sequence: CASSLGNDGSPLHF.

The J gene is TRBJ1-6, the V gene TRBV6-5; 8 bases are a match to TRBD1. Germline loops: CDR1 MNHEY, CDR2 SVGAGI. CDR3 length: 15 residues. V was pared by 6 bases and J by 8 bases, with 9 bases of the junction left unmatched. CDR3 in amino acids: CASRVPGQDHSPLHF. Written as DNA, the CDR3 is TGTGCCAGCAGAGTACCGGGACAGGACCATTCACCCCTCCACTTT.

The gene calls are TRBV19 and TRBJ1-4; D is ambiguous. CDR3 length: 14 amino acids. Trimming removed 7 bases at V and 0 bases at J, with 9 bases between. Germline loops: CDR1 LNHDA, CDR2 SQIVND (reference sequence). CDR3 DNA: TGTGCCAGTACCTCCTACTCAACTAATGAAAAACTGTTTTTT. It yields the protein CASTSYSTNEKLFF.

This chain uses TRBV7-3 with TRBJ2-3, with D maybe TRBD1 (5 bases). The CDR3 spans 13 residues. V lost 4 bases and J 3 bases, leaving 8 bases between the germline ends. Germline-derived CDR1 and CDR2 are SGHTA and FQGTGA. CDR3 region: CASSSSGTDTQYF. The DNA for the CDR3 is TGTGCCAGCAGCTCCTCAGGGACAGATACGCAGTATTTT.

The genes are TRBV7-2 and TRBJ2-7; 9 bases are a match to TRBD1. The V and J ends lost 4 bases and 3 bases, in that order; junction bases with no gene match: 4. There are 14 residues in the CDR3. Germline V gene data show CDR1 as SGHTA and CDR2 as FQGNSA. For the CDR3, the DNA is TGTGCCAGCAGCTCCGGGACAGGGCGCTACGAGCAGTACTTC. Residues: CASSSGTGRYEQYF.

The chain uses TRBV19 and TRBJ1-1; 7 nucleotides line up with TRBD1. Germline V gene sequence: CDR1 LNHDA, CDR2 SQIVND (reference sequence). V trimming: 4 bases; J trimming: 3 bases; junction bases outside the gene matches: 5. This CDR3 is 14 amino acids long. CDR3 coding DNA: TGTGCCAGTAGTAACCAGGGACAGCACACTGAAGCTTTCTTT. It codes for CASSNQGQHTEAFF.

The chain employs TRBV15 and TRBJ2-1; maybe TRBD1 (5 bases). There are 15 residues in the CDR3. Trimming took off 8 bases at V and 8 bases at J, with 22 bases between the two ends. CDR1 and CDR2 from the germline V gene are LNHNV and YYDKDF (reference sequence). CDR3: CATSQGGSTAHEQFF. In DNA, the CDR3 is TGTGCCACCTCCCAGGGTGGCTCAACGGCTCATGAGCAGTTCTTC. Looking up the rest from reference TRBV15 and TRBJ2-1 gives the full variable domain: DAMVIQNPRYQVTQFGKPVTLSCSQTLNHNVMYWYQQKSSQAPKLLFHYYDKDFNNEADTPDNFQSRRPNTSFCFLDIRSPGLGDTAMYLCATSQGGSTAHEQFFGPGTRLTVL.

The sample holds many counts of this clone. The rearrangement joins TRBV6-2 or TRBV6-3 to TRBJ1-5; 10 bases agree with TRBD1. The CDR3 extends over 15 amino acids. The V segment lost 2 bases and the J segment 7 bases; nucleotides outside the gene matches: 5. Germline V CDR1 and CDR2: MNHEY, SVGEGT. The CDR3 region is CASSYPDRGDQPQHF. The CDR3 bases are TGTGCCAGCAGTTACCCGGACAGGGGGGACCAGCCCCAGCATTTT.

The V and J genes are TRBV20-1 and TRBJ1-1, with TRBD1 as a possible D gene (5 bases). Trimming cost V 4 bases and J 8 bases, with 11 bases left between them. Germline assignment: CDR1 DFQATT and CDR2 SNEGSKA (reference sequence). CDR3 length: 11 amino acids. CDR3 in amino acids: CSAMGPREAFF. DNA of the CDR3: TGCAGTGCTATGGGGCCTCGGGAAGCTTTCTTT.

The J gene is TRBJ1-2, the V gene TRBV5-6; 8 positions match TRBD1. V lost 3 bases, J lost 13 bases, and 5 bases stayed unmatched. The germline CDR1 and CDR2 sequences are SGHDT and YYEEEE. CDR3 length equals 11 residues. The chain's CDR3 is CASSSGQGCTF. CDR3 nucleotide sequence: TGTGCCAGCAGCTCCGGACAGGGTTGCACCTTC.

This sequence joins TRBV18 and TRBJ1-2; 9 bases line up with TRBD1. Germline V gene lookup returns CDR1 KGHSH and CDR2 LQKENI. The CDR3 sequence is 14 residues long. The trim removed 0 bases at V and 5 bases at J, leaving 1 base unmatched. CDR3 loop: CASSPPGTGYGYTF. The CDR3 bases are TGTGCCAGCTCACCACCCGGGACAGGGTATGGCTACACCTTC.

The chain has TRBV6-4 and TRBJ1-2; D is perhaps TRBD1 (6 bases). The CDR3 is made up of 13 amino acids. Trimming removed 6 bases at V and 7 bases at J, with 15 bases between. Germline V CDR1 and CDR2: MRHNA, SNTAGT. The CDR3 DNA follows: TGTGCCAGCAGAGACCCGGGACAAAGTGGCTACACCTTC. Encoded protein: CASRDPGQSGYTF.

The chain links TRBV4-3 to TRBJ2-7; TRBD2 might be the D (7 bases). Trimming cost V 2 bases and J 5 bases, with 19 bases left between them. Per the germline V gene, CDR1 is LGHNA and CDR2 is YSLEER. This CDR3 comprises 16 residues. CDR3 sequence (DNA): TGCGCCAGCAGCCAACAAGTCGCGGGGGCCGAGCACGAGCAGTACTTC. This codes for CASSQQVAGAEHEQYF.

V usage is TRBV7-9 and J usage is TRBJ1-6; D ambiguous. Germline CDR1 reads SEHNR; CDR2 reads FQNEAQ (reference sequence). The CDR3 spans 14 residues. V lost 2 bases and J lost 5, with 7 bases in between. CDR3: CASSLRTHNSPLHF. CDR3 coding DNA: TGTGCCAGCAGCTTACGAACACATAATTCACCCCTCCACTTT.

V is TRBV9 and J is TRBJ1-1, with 8 bases that match TRBD1. Germline V gene sequence: CDR1 SGDLS, CDR2 YYNGEE. Trimming took 0 bases from V and 4 from J; bases not matched to a gene: 2. CDR3 length: 14 residues. In DNA form, the CDR3 reads TGTGCCAGCAGCGTAGGAGGACAGGGCACTGAAGCTTTCTTT. Protein product: CASSVGGQGTEAFF.

The rearrangement links TRBV11-2 to TRBJ1-6, with D unresolved. CDR1 and CDR2 from the germline V gene are SGHAT and FQNNGV. The CDR3 totals 14 residues. Trimming cost V 4 bases and J 3 bases, with 7 bases left between them. CDR3 in amino acids: CASSSGVYNSPLHF. DNA for the CDR3: TGTGCCAGCAGCTCCGGGGTCTATAATTCACCCCTCCACTTT. Full variable domain (missing parts from reference TRBV11-2 and TRBJ1-6): EAGVAQSPRYKIIEKRQSVAFWCNPISGHATLYWYQQILGQGPKLLIQFQNNGVVDDSQLPKDRFSAERLKGVDSTLKIQPAKLEDSAVYLCASSSGVYNSPLHFGNGTRLTVT.